This T cell receptor beta chain was documented in a study of cytomegalovirus exposure and HLA in healthy donors. The CDR3 is 16 amino acids. Trimming pared 3 bases from V and 3 bases from J, leaving 16 bases between. Germline CDR1 reads MNHNS; CDR2 reads SASEGT. The PCR was carried out with 60 Vbeta primers and 13 Jbeta primers. Using immunoSEQ multiplex PCR, the repertoire was profiled, and TCRdb retains in-frame clones only, with some absent. The repertoire has 100,000 to 150,000 clones, approximately 79% of them found once; the top ten carry approximately 1.1%. The receptor was isolated from a male donor in good health and CMV-seronegative. What was sequenced was PBMCs. The V and J genes are TRBV6-1 and TRBJ2-3; the D gene is possibly TRBD2 (5 bases). The CDR3 nucleotides read TGTGCCAGCAGTGATAGTGTCCAGGACTCTACAGATACGCAGTATTTT. Translation: CASSDSVQDSTDTQYF.